This T cell receptor beta chain stems from a study of metastatic and nonmetastatic thyroid tumors. Study-level information: The study looked at repertoires side by side in blood and in tumor or nodule tissue from malignant and benign thyroid patients. Overall study results and limits: Within blood and tumor, benign nodules reportedly had significantly lower TCR beta diversity than malignant thyroid tumors did.

Trimming at V came to 6 bases and at J to 6 bases, leaving 9 bases not matched to a gene. From germline, CDR1 is MRHNA and CDR2 SNTAGT. The CDR3 spans 14 residues. This clone was counted a few times. The target antigen is unknown. Before thyroid surgery, none of the patients had received any treatment. Source study methods: The distant-metastasis classifier for papillary thyroid cancer was built from CDR3 differences across clinicopathological groups. TCRdb re-called the PCR reads with MiXCR. The V and J calls shown here were made by TCRdb, not taken from the authors' results. The data show about 43,000 clones, more than 20% seen once.

This TCR was sampled from a female donor with papillary thyroid cancer or a benign thyroid nodule (not recorded which). Some clones in this sample may be carry-over from other donors' samples. V and J are TRBV6-4 and TRBJ1-1, with 8 positions matching TRBD1. Sequencing used tumor tissue. The CDR3 DNA follows: TGTGCCAGCAGCCAATCACCGGGACAGGCTGAAGCTTTCTTT. Translating it yields CASSQSPGQAEAFF.